These 6 T cell receptor beta chains share one sample of origin, sequenced in a study of blood T cells in healthy people across ages. A sample-barcoded 5' primer and a J-beta primer mix were used in a second PCR of about 7 to 12 cycles. TCRdb used MiXCR to reprocess the 5' RACE reads, holding one entry per CDR3 protein. In the table there are about 640,000 distinct CDR3 sequences, about 53% of which are singletons. The sequencing input was blood. The origin of the receptors is a man in his sixties in good health.

This chain joins TRBV7-2 and TRBJ2-5, with D perhaps matching TRBD2 (6 bases). V was pared by 5 bases and J by 1 base, with 11 bases between. Germline V gene lookup returns CDR1 SGHTA and CDR2 FQGNSA. The CDR3 length is 14 residues. The CDR3 here is CASSPELAQETQYF. The CDR3 DNA reads as TGTGCCAGCAGCCCTGAACTAGCCCAAGAGACCCAGTACTTC.

The CDR3 DNA reads TGCAGCGTTCTAGATAACTATGGCTACACCTTC. Translation: CSVLDNYGYTF. This chain connects TRBV20-1 to TRBJ1-2; D unresolved. The CDR3 has 11 amino acids. Germline CDR1 DFQATT, CDR2 SNEGSKA (reference sequence).

The V gene is TRBV20-1, the J gene TRBJ2-3; 9 positions match TRBD2. In germline, CDR1 is DFQATT, CDR2 SNEGSKA (reference sequence). The CDR3 covers 15 residues. V lost 4 bases, J lost 0 bases, and 5 bases stayed unmatched. The CDR3 DNA reads as TGCAGTGCTACTAGCGGGGCTCCTAGCACAGATACGCAGTATTTT. This translates into CSATSGAPSTDTQYF.

This clonotype was seen only once. This chain connects TRBV27 to TRBJ2-1, with TRBD1 identical over 9 bases. V lost 2 bases and J lost 10; bases outside the gene matches: 9. This CDR3 contains 15 residues. Looked up from germline, CDR1 is MNHEY and CDR2 is SMNVEV (reference sequence). CDR3: CASSLNRGRVGEQFF. CDR3 DNA sequence: TGTGCCAGCAGTTTAAACAGGGGGCGGGTTGGAGAGCAGTTCTTC.

J is TRBJ2-3 and V is TRBV5-1; D may be TRBD1 or TRBD2 (5 bases each). Germline CDR1 SGHRS, CDR2 YFSETQ. Trimming took off 0 bases at V and 2 bases at J, with 10 bases between the two ends. CDR3 length equals 15 residues. The CDR3 is CASSLEGTYTDTQYF. The CDR3 region has the DNA TGCGCCAGCAGCTTGGAGGGGACCTACACAGATACGCAGTATTTT.

The chain recombines TRBV7-2 with TRBJ1-6; D is uncertain. Germline CDR1 is SGHTA and CDR2 is FQGNSA. This CDR3 is 18 amino acids long. Trimming stripped 4 bases from V and 0 bases from J, with 16 bases between. The CDR3 region is CASSSPRVGSSYNSPLHF. CDR3 sequence (DNA): TGTGCCAGCAGCTCCCCGAGGGTGGGGAGCTCCTATAATTCACCCCTCCACTTT. The whole variable domain, filled in from reference TRBV7-2 and TRBJ1-6, reads GAGVSQSPSNKVTEKGKDVELRCDPISGHTALYWYRQSLGQGLEFLIYFQGNSAPDKSGLPSDRFSAERTGGSVSTLTIQRTQQEDSAVYLCASSSPRVGSSYNSPLHFGNGTRLTVT.